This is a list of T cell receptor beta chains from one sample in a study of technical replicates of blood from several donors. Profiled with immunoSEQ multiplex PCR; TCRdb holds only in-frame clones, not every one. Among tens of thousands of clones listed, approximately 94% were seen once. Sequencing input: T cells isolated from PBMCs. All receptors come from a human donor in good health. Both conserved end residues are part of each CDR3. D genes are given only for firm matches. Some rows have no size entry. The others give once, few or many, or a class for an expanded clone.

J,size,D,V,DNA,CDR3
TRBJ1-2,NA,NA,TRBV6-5,TGTGCCAGCAGTTATACCCCCCGCGCTAACTATGGCTACACCTTC,CASSYTPRANYGYTF
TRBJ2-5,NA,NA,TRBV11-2,TGTGCCAGCAGCGTGGACGCAAGGGGTTGGACCCAGTACTTC,CASSVDARGWTQYF
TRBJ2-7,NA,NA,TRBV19,TGTGCCAGTAGCGTAGACACAACCTACGAGCAGTACTTC,CASSVDTTYEQYF
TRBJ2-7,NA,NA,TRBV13,TGTGCCAGCGGGTCAGGGGTCGAGCAGTACTTC,CASGSGVEQYF
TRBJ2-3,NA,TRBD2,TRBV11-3,TGTGCCAGCAGCTTAGACGGGGGGTCAGATACGCAGTATTTT,CASSLDGGSDTQYF
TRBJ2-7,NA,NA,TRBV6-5,TGTGCCAGCAGTTACAGGGGGAGCTCCTACGAGCAGTACTTC,CASSYRGSSYEQYF
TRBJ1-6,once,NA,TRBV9,TGTGCCAGCAGCCGAGCGGGGGGGAATTCACCCCTCCACTTT,CASSRAGGNSPLHF
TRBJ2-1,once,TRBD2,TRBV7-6,TGTGCCAGCAGCTTATCTTTGGGGGAGGGATACAATGAGCAGTTCTTC,CASSLSLGEGYNEQFF
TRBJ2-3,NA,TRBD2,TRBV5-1,TGCGCCAGCAGCGCCGGACTAGCGGGGGCCACAGATACGCAGTATTTT,CASSAGLAGATDTQYF
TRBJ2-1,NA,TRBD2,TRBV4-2,TGTGCCAGCAGCCAGGAAACTAGCGGGATTTGGAATGAGCAGTTCTTC,CASSQETSGIWNEQFF
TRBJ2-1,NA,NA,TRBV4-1,TGCGCCAGCAGCCGTAGAGGACAGTCCTCCTACAATGAGCAGTTCTTC,CASSRRGQSSYNEQFF
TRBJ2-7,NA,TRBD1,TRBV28,TGTGCCAGCAGTCCACCAGGGGGCCCCTACGAGCAGTACTTC,CASSPPGGPYEQYF
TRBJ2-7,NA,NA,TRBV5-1,TGCGCCAGCAGCTTGCAGACAGGTTGGGACGAGCAGTACTTC,CASSLQTGWDEQYF
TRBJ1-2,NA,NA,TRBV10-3,TGTGCCATCAGTGAGTCGAGGGTTTCTGGCTACACCTTC,CAISESRVSGYTF
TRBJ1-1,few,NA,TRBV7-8,TGTGCCAGCAGCTTAGGAGCGGGCTCGAACACTGAAGCTTTCTTT,CASSLGAGSNTEAFF
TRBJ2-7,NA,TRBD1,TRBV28,TGTGCCAGCAATACCGGGACAGCCACCTACGAGCAGTACTTC,CASNTGTATYEQYF
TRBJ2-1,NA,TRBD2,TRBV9,TGTGCCAGCAGCGGCCTGAGGACTAGCGACTACAATGAGCAGTTCTTC,CASSGLRTSDYNEQFF
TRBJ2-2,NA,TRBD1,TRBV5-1,TGCGCCAGCAGCTCCCACCCCGGGACAGTTAACACCGGGGAGCTGTTTTTT,CASSSHPGTVNTGELFF
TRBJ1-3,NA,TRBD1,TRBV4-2,TGTGCCAGCAGCGAAGCACTGGACAGGGCTGGAAACACCATATATTTT,CASSEALDRAGNTIYF
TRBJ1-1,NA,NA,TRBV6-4,TGTGCCAGCAGCCCTGACCCGGGTTCTTCGTATGAAGCTTTCTTT,CASSPDPGSSYEAFF
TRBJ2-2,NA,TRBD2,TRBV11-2,TGTGCCAGCAGCCCGCGACTAGCGGGAGGGCCAGGGACCGGGGAGCTGTTTTTT,CASSPRLAGGPGTGELFF
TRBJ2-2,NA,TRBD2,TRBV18,TGTGCCAGCTCACCACCGATGGTAGCGGGACCTCTTCTCGCGAACACCGGGGAGCTGTTTTTT,CASSPPMVAGPLLANTGELFF
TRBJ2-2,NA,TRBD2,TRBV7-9,TGTGCCAGCAGCTTAGCTCTTGGAGCGGGGGGCCATACCGGGGAGCTGTTTTTT,CASSLALGAGGHTGELFF
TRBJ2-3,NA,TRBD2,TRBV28,TGTGCCAGCAGTACACCGGGACTAGCGGGAGGCCCGTCAGTCACAGATACGCAGTATTTT,CASSTPGLAGGPSVTDTQYF